This T cell receptor (beta chain) comes out of a study of PD-1 blockade in classical Hodgkin lymphoma. At the level of the study: Patients received nivolumab 3 mg/kg intravenously every 2 weeks.

The time point here: cycle 4 day 1 (C4D1), after 5 to 7 weeks of nivolumab. Each patient experienced a relapse that followed autologous stem cell transplantation, and brentuximab vedotin exposure varied. CDR1 and CDR2 from the germline V gene are SGHNT and YYREEE (reference sequence). Trimming shortened V by 4 bases and J by 4 bases, and 14 bases separated the two germline ends. The CDR3 has 14 residues. Using immunoSEQ multiplex PCR, the repertoire was profiled, and TCRdb retains in-frame clones only, with some absent. The table records more than 20,000 clones, approximately 77% of them present only once.

Sequencing was performed on peripheral blood mononuclear cells (PBMCs), taken before the fourth cycle of nivolumab. The rearrangement uses TRBV5-4 and TRBJ1-2; D ambiguous. The receptor was isolated from a human donor with classical Hodgkin lymphoma. CDR3 coding DNA: TGTGCCAGCAGCGTCGAAGGCCGGAGCTATGGCTACACCTTC. It translates to CASSVEGRSYGYTF.